The 19 T cell receptor beta chains below all came from one sample that was sequenced in a study of shared clonotypes between healthy human individuals. Profiled with immunoSEQ multiplex PCR; TCRdb holds only in-frame clones, not every one. Of 1,500,000 or so clones in the sample, roughly 96% were seen once. Sequencing was carried out using naive CD4+ T cells sorted from blood. The subset was: CD45RA+ positively selected. These receptors were taken from a man aged 25 to 45 in good health.

The CDR3 is CAPGGRDLRTSGPYEQYF. Here the CDR3 DNA reads TGTGCCCCCGGGGGGAGGGACCTACGGACTAGCGGACCATACGAGCAGTACTTC. This chain uses TRBV10-3 with TRBJ2-7; 10 positions match TRBD2. Germline trimming cut 11 bases from V and 4 bases from J; bases unmatched to any gene: 23. CDR1 and CDR2 from the germline V gene are ENHRY and SYGVKD. This CDR3 is 18 amino acids long.

This chain joins TRBV18 and TRBJ2-1, with 7 bases aligning to TRBD2. Germline lookup yields CDR1 KGHSH and CDR2 LQKENI. CDR3 size: 16 residues. V dropped 4 bases and J dropped 8; count of bases not matched to a gene: 14. This CDR3 reads CASSRRRLADGDEQFF. Here the CDR3 DNA reads TGTGCCAGCTCACGGCGACGCCTAGCGGACGGGGATGAGCAGTTCTTC. The full variable domain, in which reference TRBV18 and TRBJ2-1 provide the parts outside the CDR3, is NAGVMQNPRHLVRRRGQEARLRCSPMKGHSHVYWYRQLPEEGLKFMVYLQKENIIDESGMPKERFSAEFPKEGPSILRIQQVVRGDSAAYFCASSRRRLADGDEQFFGPGTRLTVL.

The chain has TRBV6-1 and TRBJ1-2; the match to TRBD1 covers 9 bases. V gave up 6 bases and J gave up 8 bases; unmatched junction bases: 4. CDR3 length: 12 amino acids. Germline CDR1 is MNHNS and CDR2 is SASEGT. The CDR3 spells CASREDRGGYTF. Written as DNA, the CDR3 is TGTGCCAGCAGGGAGGACAGGGGCGGCTACACCTTC.

The count of this clone is one. The chain employs TRBV7-6 and TRBJ2-1; no definite D call. The CDR3 is 13 residues long. V lost 7 bases to trimming and J lost 5 bases, with 12 bases between them. CDR1 and CDR2 from the germline V gene are SGHVS and FNYEAQ. CDR3 sequence: CASTGGINNEQFF. DNA for the CDR3: TGTGCCAGCACGGGTGGGATCAACAATGAGCAGTTCTTC.

The table lists this clone with a count of one. This sequence joins TRBV5-4 and TRBJ2-5; the match to TRBD2 covers 8 bases. Trimming removed 0 bases from V and 3 bases from J; junction bases left unmatched: 4. The CDR3 runs 15 residues. CDR1 is SGHNT, CDR2 YYREEE, per germline (reference sequence). The chain's CDR3 is CASSLGTSSKETQYF. CDR3 sequence (DNA): TGTGCCAGCAGCTTGGGGACTAGCAGCAAAGAGACCCAGTACTTC. Full variable domain (remainder filled in from reference TRBV5-4 and TRBJ2-5): ETGVTQSPTHLIKTRGQQVTLRCSSQSGHNTVSWYQQALGQGPQFIFQYYREEENGRGNFPPRFSGLQFPNYSSELNVNALELDDSALYLCASSLGTSSKETQYFGPGTRLLVL.

The chain links TRBV7-8 to TRBJ2-3, with 8 bases fitting TRBD2. This CDR3 spans 15 amino acids. CDR1 and CDR2 (germline): SGHVS, FQNEAQ. V was pared by 5 bases and J by 2 bases, with 6 bases of the junction left unmatched. The CDR3: CASSRQRGLTDTQYF. Written as DNA, the CDR3 is TGTGCCAGCAGCCGACAGCGGGGGCTCACAGATACGCAGTATTTT.

The J gene is TRBJ2-7, the V gene TRBV10-3; 8 positions match TRBD1. There are 18 residues in the CDR3. After removal of 2 bases from V and 0 bases from J, the junction contained 12 bases not matched to a gene. Germline V CDR1 and CDR2: ENHRY, SYGVKD. The CDR3 DNA sequence: TGTGCCATCAGTGAGCCCGCAAAAAGGACAGGGTCCTCCTACGAGCAGTACTTC. It specifies CAISEPAKRTGSSYEQYF.

This rearrangement joins TRBV5-1 to TRBJ1-1; D possibly corresponds to TRBD1 (6 bases). The length of the CDR3 is 16 residues. Germline V lookup: CDR1 SGHRS, CDR2 YFSETQ. V shed 0 bases and J shed 0 bases, with 12 bases lying between them. In DNA form, the CDR3 reads TGCGCCAGCAGCTTGGGTCAGGGGAGGCTGAACACTGAAGCTTTCTTT. Translated: CASSLGQGRLNTEAFF.

This clone was picked up one time. The rearrangement uses TRBV30 and TRBJ2-5, with TRBD2 matching over 11 bases. Germline CDR1 reads GTSNPN; CDR2 reads SVGIG (reference sequence). The CDR3 covers 14 residues. With 2 bases clipped from V and 6 bases from J, the junction kept 5 bases outside the gene matches. Here the CDR3 reads CAWSRLAGLKTQYF. CDR3 in DNA: TGTGCCTGGAGTCGACTAGCGGGATTGAAGACCCAGTACTTC.

This clone has more than one count but fewer than ten. The gene calls are TRBV19 and TRBJ2-1, with 7 bases lining up with TRBD2. Germline V gives CDR1 LNHDA, CDR2 SQIVND (reference sequence). J gave up 2 bases and V 7 bases, and 11 bases lay outside the gene matches. The CDR3 covers 16 residues. The CDR3 bases are TGTGCCAGTAACAGACTCGGGGAGGGTCCCTACAATGAGCAGTTCTTC. Translation gives CASNRLGEGPYNEQFF. Full variable domain (missing parts from reference TRBV19 and TRBJ2-1): DGGITQSPKYLFRKEGQNVTLSCEQNLNHDAMYWYRQDPGQGLRLIYYSQIVNDFQKGDIAEGYSVSREKKESFPLTVTSAQKNPTAFYLCASNRLGEGPYNEQFFGPGTRLTVL.

The CDR3 bases are TGTGCCAGCAGTGAATTAACAGGGAAGGGGCGCAATGAGCAGTTCTTC. Protein product: CASSELTGKGRNEQFF. This rearrangement joins TRBV25-1 to TRBJ2-1; D is perhaps TRBD1 (6 bases). The germline V gene encodes CDR1 MGHDK and CDR2 SYGVNS. CDR3 length equals 16 residues. Trimming left V 1 base short and J 6 bases short, with 16 bases between.

This chain links TRBV2 with TRBJ1-1; D gene uncertain. V lost 6 bases and J lost 0, with 14 bases in between. This CDR3 has 15 residues. Germline V CDR1 and CDR2: SNHLY, FYNNEI. CDR3 in DNA: TGTGCCAGCAGCCCAAATTGGGTTATGAACACTGAAGCTTTCTTT. It yields the protein CASSPNWVMNTEAFF.

V is TRBV5-1 and J is TRBJ1-4, with 7 bases matching TRBD1. Germline V lookup: CDR1 SGHRS, CDR2 YFSETQ. Germline trimming cut 2 bases from V and 8 bases from J; bases unmatched to any gene: 9. The CDR3 consists of 15 residues. CDR3 DNA sequence: TGCGCCAGCAGCTTTGGGACAGTAAGTTTGGAAAAACTGTTTTTT. Encoded protein: CASSFGTVSLEKLFF.

The chain has TRBV5-4 and TRBJ2-2, with TRBD1 matching 8 bases. Trimming removed 5 bases from V and 1 base from J; junction bases left unmatched: 4. Germline V gives CDR1 SGHNT, CDR2 YYREEE (reference sequence). The CDR3 extends over 15 amino acids. The CDR3 bases are TGTGCCAGCAGTAAGACAGGGGAGAACACCGGGGAGCTGTTTTTT. This codes for CASSKTGENTGELFF.

The gene calls are TRBV6-5 and TRBJ1-1; 9 nucleotides match TRBD1. The CDR3 runs 15 residues. The germline gives CDR1 MNHEY, CDR2 SVGAGI. The V segment lost 7 bases and the J segment 5 bases; nucleotides outside the gene matches: 11. DNA of the CDR3: TGTGCCAGCATTCGAGCCGGGACAGGGTTTACTGAAGCTTTCTTT. Translating it yields CASIRAGTGFTEAFF.

The gene calls are TRBV7-8 and TRBJ1-2; D is uncertain. Germline loops: CDR1 SGHVS, CDR2 FQNEAQ. This CDR3 has 15 amino acids. V was cut by 0 bases and J by 4 bases, with 12 bases left in between. The CDR3 loop is CASSLARTASYGYTF. The CDR3 DNA follows: TGTGCCAGCAGCTTAGCAAGGACGGCATCCTATGGCTACACCTTC.

The rearrangement joins TRBV7-6 to TRBJ1-2; D call uncertain. The ends were cut back, 1 base at V and 0 bases at J, with 9 bases in the middle. This CDR3 comprises 15 residues. Germline lookup yields CDR1 SGHVS and CDR2 FNYEAQ. The CDR3: CASSLGTDPNYGYTF. The CDR3 DNA reads as TGTGCCAGCAGCTTAGGGACCGATCCTAACTATGGCTACACCTTC.

The CDR3, as DNA: TGTGCCAGCCACACGGAAGGGCCCGGACTAGCAACGGAGACCCAGTACTTC. Translation: CASHTEGPGLATETQYF. This rearrangement joins TRBV18 to TRBJ2-5; 8 nucleotides line up with TRBD2. This CDR3 comprises 17 residues. J was trimmed by 5 bases and V by 8 bases; bases with no gene match: 19. The germline gives CDR1 KGHSH, CDR2 LQKENI.

The CDR3 reads CASSILRDYYNEQFF. The DNA for the CDR3 is TGTGCCAGCAGCATACTCCGGGACTATTACAATGAGCAGTTCTTC. The gene calls are TRBV11-2 and TRBJ2-1; 7 nucleotides agree with TRBD2. This CDR3 is 15 amino acids long. The V gene end was trimmed by 5 bases and the J gene end by 4 bases; junction bases not matched to a gene: 8. Germline V gives CDR1 SGHAT, CDR2 FQNNGV.